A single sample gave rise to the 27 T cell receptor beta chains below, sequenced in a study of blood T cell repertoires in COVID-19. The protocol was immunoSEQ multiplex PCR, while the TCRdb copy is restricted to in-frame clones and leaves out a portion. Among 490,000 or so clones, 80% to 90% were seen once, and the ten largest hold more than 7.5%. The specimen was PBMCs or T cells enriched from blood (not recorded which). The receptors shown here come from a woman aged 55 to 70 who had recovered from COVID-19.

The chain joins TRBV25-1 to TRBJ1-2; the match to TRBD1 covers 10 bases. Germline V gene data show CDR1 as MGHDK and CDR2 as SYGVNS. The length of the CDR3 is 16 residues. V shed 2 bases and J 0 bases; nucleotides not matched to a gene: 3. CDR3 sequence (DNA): TGTGCCAGCAGTGAACCAGGACAGGGGGCTAACTATGGCTACACCTTC. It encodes CASSEPGQGANYGYTF.

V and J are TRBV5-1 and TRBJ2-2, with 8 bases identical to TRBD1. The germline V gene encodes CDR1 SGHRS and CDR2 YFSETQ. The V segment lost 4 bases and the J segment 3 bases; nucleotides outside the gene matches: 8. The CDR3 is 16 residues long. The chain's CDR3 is CASSRQGASDTGELFF. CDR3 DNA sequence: TGCGCCAGCAGCCGTCAGGGGGCGTCGGACACCGGGGAGCTGTTTTTT. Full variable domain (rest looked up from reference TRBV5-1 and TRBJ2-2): KAGVTQTPRYLIKTRGQQVTLSCSPISGHRSVSWYQQTPGQGLQFLFEYFSETQRNKGNFPGRFSGRQFSNSRSEMNVSTLELGDSALYLCASSRQGASDTGELFFGEGSRLTVL.

This CDR3 is CASVQGSGNTIYF. CDR3 DNA sequence: TGTGCCAGCGTCCAGGGGTCCGGAAACACCATATATTTT. V and J are TRBV3-1 (or the pseudogene TRBV3-2) and TRBJ1-3, with D perhaps matching TRBD1 (6 bases). V lost 8 bases and J 4 bases, leaving 12 bases between the germline ends. Germline V gene sequence: CDR1 LGHDT, CDR2 YNNKEL (reference sequence). The CDR3 totals 13 residues.

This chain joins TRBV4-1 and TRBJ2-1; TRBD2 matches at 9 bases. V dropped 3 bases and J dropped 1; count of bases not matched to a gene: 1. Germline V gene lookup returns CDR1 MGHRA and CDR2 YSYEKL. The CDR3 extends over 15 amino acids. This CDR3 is CASSQRGGSYNEQFF. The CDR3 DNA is TGCGCCAGCAGCCAGCGGGGGGGATCCTACAATGAGCAGTTCTTC.

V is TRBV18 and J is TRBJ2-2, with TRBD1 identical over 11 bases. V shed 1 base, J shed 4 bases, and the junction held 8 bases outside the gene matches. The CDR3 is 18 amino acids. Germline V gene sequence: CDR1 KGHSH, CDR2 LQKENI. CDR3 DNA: TGTGCCAGCTCACCACAGCGTCCGGGACAGGGGGGCACCGGGGAGCTGTTTTTT. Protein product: CASSPQRPGQGGTGELFF.

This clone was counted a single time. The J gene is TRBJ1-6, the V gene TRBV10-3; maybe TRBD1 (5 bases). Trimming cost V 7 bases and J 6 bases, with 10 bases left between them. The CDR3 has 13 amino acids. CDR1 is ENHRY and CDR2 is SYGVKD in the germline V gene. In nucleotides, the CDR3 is TGTGCCATCACTGGGACTCTTAATTCACCCCTCCACTTT. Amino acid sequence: CAITGTLNSPLHF.

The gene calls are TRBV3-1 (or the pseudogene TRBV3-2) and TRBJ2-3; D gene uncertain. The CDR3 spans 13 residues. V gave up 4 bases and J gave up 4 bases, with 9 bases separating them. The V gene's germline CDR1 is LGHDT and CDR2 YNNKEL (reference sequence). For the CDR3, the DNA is TGTGCCAGCAGCCCCAGCGTCGCAGATACGCAGTATTTT. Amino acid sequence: CASSPSVADTQYF.

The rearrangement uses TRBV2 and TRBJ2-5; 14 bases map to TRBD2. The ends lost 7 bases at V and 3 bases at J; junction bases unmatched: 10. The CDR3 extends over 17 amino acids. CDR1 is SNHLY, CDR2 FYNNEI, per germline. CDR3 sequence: CASNKRLAGGLKETQYF. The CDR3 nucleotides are TGTGCCAGCAATAAACGACTAGCGGGGGGGCTGAAAGAGACCCAGTACTTC. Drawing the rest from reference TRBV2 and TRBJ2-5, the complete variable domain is EPEVTQTPSHQVTQMGQEVILRCVPISNHLYFYWYRQILGQKVEFLVSFYNNEISEKSEIFDDQFSVERPDGSNFTLKIRSTKLEDSAMYFCASNKRLAGGLKETQYFGPGTRLLVL.

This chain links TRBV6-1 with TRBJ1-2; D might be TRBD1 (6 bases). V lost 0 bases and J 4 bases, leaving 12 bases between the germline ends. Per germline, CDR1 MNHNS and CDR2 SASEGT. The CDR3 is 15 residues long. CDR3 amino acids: CASSEARDRFYGYTF. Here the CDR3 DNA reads TGTGCCAGCAGTGAAGCGCGCGACAGGTTCTATGGCTACACCTTC.

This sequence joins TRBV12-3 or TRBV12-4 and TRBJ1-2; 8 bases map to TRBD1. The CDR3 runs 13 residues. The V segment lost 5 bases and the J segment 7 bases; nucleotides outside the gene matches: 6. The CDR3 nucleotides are TGTGCCAGCAGTCTGGACAGGGTCGGTGGCTACACCTTC. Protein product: CASSLDRVGGYTF.

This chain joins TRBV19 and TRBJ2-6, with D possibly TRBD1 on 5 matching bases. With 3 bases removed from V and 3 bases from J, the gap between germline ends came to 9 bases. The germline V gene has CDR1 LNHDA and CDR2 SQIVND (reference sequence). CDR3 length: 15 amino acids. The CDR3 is CASSIVGVGANVLTF. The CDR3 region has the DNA TGTGCCAGTAGTATTGTAGGGGTTGGGGCCAACGTCCTGACTTTC.

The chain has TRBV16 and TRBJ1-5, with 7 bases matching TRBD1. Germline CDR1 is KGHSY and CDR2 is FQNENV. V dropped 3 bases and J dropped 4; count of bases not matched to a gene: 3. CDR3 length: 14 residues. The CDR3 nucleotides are TGTGCCAGCAGCCACGGGACAGTTAATCAGCCCCAGCATTTT. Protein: CASSHGTVNQPQHF.

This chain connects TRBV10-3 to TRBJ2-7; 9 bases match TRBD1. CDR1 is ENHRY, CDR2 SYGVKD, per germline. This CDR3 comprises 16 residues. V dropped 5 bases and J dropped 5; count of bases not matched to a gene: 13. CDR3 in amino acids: CAISSTGGALPNEQYV. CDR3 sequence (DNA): TGTGCCATCAGTTCAACAGGGGGCGCGCTGCCGAACGAGCAGTACGTC.

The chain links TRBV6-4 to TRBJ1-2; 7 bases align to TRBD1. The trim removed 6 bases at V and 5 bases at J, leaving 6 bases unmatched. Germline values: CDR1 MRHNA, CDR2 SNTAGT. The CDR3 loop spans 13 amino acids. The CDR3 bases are TGTGCCAGCAGCCGGACAGGCGATTATGGCTACACCTTC. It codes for CASSRTGDYGYTF.

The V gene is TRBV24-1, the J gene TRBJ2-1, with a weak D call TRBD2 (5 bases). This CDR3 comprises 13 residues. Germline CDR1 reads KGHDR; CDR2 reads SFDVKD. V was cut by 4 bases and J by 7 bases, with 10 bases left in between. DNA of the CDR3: TGTGCCACCAGTGAATCGCGGAGGAATGAGCAGTTCTTC. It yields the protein CATSESRRNEQFF.

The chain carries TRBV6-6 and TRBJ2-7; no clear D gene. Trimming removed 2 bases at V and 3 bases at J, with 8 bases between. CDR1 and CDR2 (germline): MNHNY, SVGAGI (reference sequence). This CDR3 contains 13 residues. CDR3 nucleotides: TGTGCCAGCAGTTACGTTCCCAACTACGAGCAGTACGTC. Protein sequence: CASSYVPNYEQYV.

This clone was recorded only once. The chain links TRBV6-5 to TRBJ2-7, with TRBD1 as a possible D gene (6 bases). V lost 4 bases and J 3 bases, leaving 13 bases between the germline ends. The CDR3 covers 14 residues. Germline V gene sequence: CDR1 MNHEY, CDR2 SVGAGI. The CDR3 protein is CASSSGTSHYEQYF. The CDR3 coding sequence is TGTGCCAGCAGTTCCGGGACAAGCCACTACGAGCAGTACTTC.

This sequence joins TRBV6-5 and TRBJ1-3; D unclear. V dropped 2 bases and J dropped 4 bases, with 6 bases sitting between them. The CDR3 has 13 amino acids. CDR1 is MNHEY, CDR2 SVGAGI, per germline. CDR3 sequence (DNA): TGTGCCAGCAGTTACCGGAGAGGAAACACCATATATTTT. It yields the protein CASSYRRGNTIYF.

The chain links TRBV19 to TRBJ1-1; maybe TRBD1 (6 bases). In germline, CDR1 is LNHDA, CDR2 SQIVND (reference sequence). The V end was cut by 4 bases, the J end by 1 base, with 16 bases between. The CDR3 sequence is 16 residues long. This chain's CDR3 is CASSTHRAWENTEAFF. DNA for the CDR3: TGTGCCAGTAGTACCCACAGGGCCTGGGAGAACACTGAAGCTTTCTTT.

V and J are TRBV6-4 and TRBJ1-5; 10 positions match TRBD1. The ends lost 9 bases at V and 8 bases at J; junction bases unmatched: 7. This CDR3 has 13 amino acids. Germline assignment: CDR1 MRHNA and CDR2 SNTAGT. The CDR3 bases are TGTGCCAGGACAGGGGGCGCCTGGAAGCCCCAGCATTTT. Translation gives CARTGGAWKPQHF.

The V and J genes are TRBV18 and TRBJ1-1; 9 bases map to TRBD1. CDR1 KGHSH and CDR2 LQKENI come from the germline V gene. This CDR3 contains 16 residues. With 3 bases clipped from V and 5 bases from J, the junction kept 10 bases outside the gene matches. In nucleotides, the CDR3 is TGTGCCAGCTCACCTACTCCGGGACAGGGAGGAACTGAAGCTTTCTTT. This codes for CASSPTPGQGGTEAFF.

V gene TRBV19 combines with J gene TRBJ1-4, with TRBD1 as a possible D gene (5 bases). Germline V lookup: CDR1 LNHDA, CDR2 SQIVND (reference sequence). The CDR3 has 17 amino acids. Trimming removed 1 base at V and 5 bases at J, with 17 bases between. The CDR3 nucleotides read TGTGCCAGTAGTATAGCCCCGGTCGGGGGTGAGAATGAAAAACTGTTTTTT. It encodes CASSIAPVGGENEKLFF.

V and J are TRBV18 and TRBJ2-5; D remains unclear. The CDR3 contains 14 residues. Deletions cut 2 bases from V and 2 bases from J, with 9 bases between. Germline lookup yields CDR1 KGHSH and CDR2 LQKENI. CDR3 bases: TGTGCCAGCTCACCAATATCCAGGCAAGAGACCCAGTACTTC. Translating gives CASSPISRQETQYF.

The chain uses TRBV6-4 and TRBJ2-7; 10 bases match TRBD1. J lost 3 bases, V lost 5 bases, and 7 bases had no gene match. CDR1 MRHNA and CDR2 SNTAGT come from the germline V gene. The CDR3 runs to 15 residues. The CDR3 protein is CASSKPGQGIYEQYV. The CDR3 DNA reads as TGTGCCAGCAGTAAACCGGGACAGGGGATCTACGAGCAGTACGTC.

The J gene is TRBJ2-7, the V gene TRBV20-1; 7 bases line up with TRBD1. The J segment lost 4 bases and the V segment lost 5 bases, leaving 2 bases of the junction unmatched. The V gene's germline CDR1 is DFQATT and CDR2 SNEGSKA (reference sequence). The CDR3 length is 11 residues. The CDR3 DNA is TGCAGTGCTTTACAGGGGTACGAGCAGTACTTC. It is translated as CSALQGYEQYF.

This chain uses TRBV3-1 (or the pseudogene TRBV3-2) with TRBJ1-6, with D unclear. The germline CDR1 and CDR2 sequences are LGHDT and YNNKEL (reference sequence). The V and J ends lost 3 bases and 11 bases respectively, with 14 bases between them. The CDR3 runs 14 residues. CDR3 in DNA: TGTGCCAGCAGCCATGCCTCATCTGAGGCACCCCTCCACTTT. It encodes CASSHASSEAPLHF.

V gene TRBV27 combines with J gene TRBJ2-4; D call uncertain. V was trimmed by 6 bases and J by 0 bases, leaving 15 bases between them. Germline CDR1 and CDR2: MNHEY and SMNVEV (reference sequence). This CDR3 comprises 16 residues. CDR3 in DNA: TGTGCCAGCAGCCCCAGAATACCGCTAGCCAAAAACATTCAGTACTTC. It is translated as CASSPRIPLAKNIQYF.